The clone carrying this T cell receptor (beta chain) was found a few times. Each CDR3 protein gets one entry after TCRdb re-called the RT-PCR reads with MiXCR. Of about 680,000 distinct CDR3 sequences listed, over 12% are singletons. Germline V gene sequence: CDR1 LNHNV, CDR2 YYDKDF (reference sequence). This CDR3 is 16 amino acids long. Trimming removed 3 bases at V and 6 bases at J, with 18 bases between. The sequence was obtained from a female donor in good health, serving as a healthy control. V gene TRBV15 combines with J gene TRBJ2-1; D might be TRBD1 or TRBD2, each matching 6 bases. The source material was memory CD4+ T cells from blood. Here the CDR3 reads CATSSPHRVGGNEQFF. CDR3 nucleotides: TGTGCCACCAGCAGTCCTCACAGGGTGGGGGGCAATGAGCAGTTCTTC.